This TCR beta chain was captured in a study of blood T cells in healthy people across ages (dated by TCRdb to between 2015 and 2017). Background for the entire study: In model experiments, template switching captured about one uniquely barcoded TCR beta cDNA molecule for every two T cells. The study analyzed two additional independent replicas of 1 million unique cDNA reads from the same blood draw for two donors, one aged 18 to 30 and one aged 80 or older. The donors were split into four age groups: young (average around 15 years), middle-aged (roughly 39), aged (approximately 59) and long-lived (approximately 80). Using deep sequencing normalized with unique cDNA molecular identifiers, the study measured how TCR beta repertoire diversity changes with age. Findings and caveats that apply to the study as a whole: Observed TCR beta diversity per million T cells fell roughly linearly with age, and a significant reduction was already apparent by age around 40. Since profiling was done on bulk unsorted PBMCs, naive and antigen-experienced compartments could not be conclusively compared. Donor CMV infection status was unknown, potentially confounding age-related changes in expanded clonotypes. Compared with the aged group, the long-lived group had more naive CD4+ T cells, fewer expanded clones and increased TCR diversity, a pattern suggesting age selection. There was a strong correlation between observed TCR beta diversity and the percentage of naive T cells measured by flow cytometry. Total diversity estimates from one million sequenced T cells were considered lower bounds and underestimates.

Library creation used 5' RACE. Sequenced on an Illumina HiSeq 2500. A second roughly 7 to 11 cycle PCR used a sample-barcoded 5' primer and a J-beta primer mix. Each TCR beta cDNA molecule received a unique molecular identifier from a template-switch 5' adaptor carrying 12 random nucleotides. Each sample yielded at least 2.5 million CDR3-containing paired-end reads. First-strand cDNA was synthesized from all RNA with the Mint cDNA synthesis kit, primed by a TRBC-specific oligonucleotide. Following uracil-DNA glycosylase treatment, a first 18-cycle PCR with universal primers M1SS and BC2_uni_R was performed on all cDNA. The study's processing was this. Normalization of each sample was performed by random selection of 1 million high-quality reads, each carrying a distinct molecular identifier. Reads with shared molecular identifiers were discarded instead of being binned into consensus sequences. CDR3 identification, clonotype clustering and error correction used MiTCR with a Q25 quality threshold and the strictest error-elimination algorithm. Lower-bound total TCR beta diversity was estimated with a nonparametric unseen species model using Euler transformation. TCRdb applied fastp at Q25 and MiXCR to the public reads, then kept only in-frame beta chains. Rows matching on CDR3 protein sequence are summarized as one entry with the most common DNA and genes. The V and J calls were not made by the authors but by TCRdb's processing. Present in this sample are 800,000 or so distinct CDR3 sequences, 20% to 30% of which were seen just once. The ten largest clones capture approximately 3.7% of the sample.

Systemically healthy Caucasian individuals from Russia, approximately 39 in total and aged about 6 to 90 years, were included as donors. Each donor gave ten milliliters of peripheral blood, drawn into EDTA-treated Vacutainer tubes. Ficoll-Paque density-gradient centrifugation was used to isolate PBMCs, with at least 6 million per sample. Trizol reagent was used to extract total RNA from PBMCs, with at least 5.5 micrograms per sample. For every donor, an aliquot of PBMCs went through flow cytometry to measure the percentages of naive CD45RAhigh/CD27high T cells. This clonotype has more than one count but fewer than ten. What antigen it recognizes has not been identified. The input lacks base qualities; no much larger clone sits a single base away. The CDR3 starts with the cysteine, ends with the phenylalanine, and has 15 residues. The DNA shown is the 45-base CDR3, in frame from base 1. The V and J ends are trimmed by 4 bases and 0 bases, leaving 12 bases between them. CDR1 SGHTA and CDR2 FQGNSA are derived from the germline V gene.

These same data were also listed under a study on T cells of mothers and their children. Drawing on the second study: Nine systemically healthy Caucasian individuals served as donors, namely three mothers together with their six children. cDNA synthesis consumed the entire amount of extracted RNA, loaded at 1.5 ug RNA in each 15 ul reaction. In the second PCR, the M1S primer introduced both the sample barcodes and 2-4 random nucleotides. Each mother yielded over 9 million TCR beta CDR3 reads and each child 2.5 million to 3 million reads. Thymic selection shapes the output of TCR recombination in a similar way in related and unrelated pairs, and inherited differences have a minor effect. Normalized repertoire overlap in related mother-child pairs was always slightly higher than in unrelated mother-child pairs, but the difference was never significant. Persistent microchimeric T cell clones were not detected, at a sensitivity of approximately 100 clones per million clonotypes. The study used deep NGS to compare TCR beta repertoires of mothers and children, seeking features distinguishing related mother-child pairs from unrelated individuals. The mean age was roughly 36 +/- 4 years for the mothers and approximately 11 +/- 4 years for the children. After adapter ligation was performed with NEBNext reagents, the libraries were sequenced on an Illumina HiSeq 2000 with 100+100 nt paired-end reads. To prevent cross-contamination, the mother and child libraries were prepared one month apart and sequenced in separate runs. Each donor had between roughly 450,000 and 2,100,000 distinct TCR beta clonotypes identified. Naive TCR beta clonotypes were estimated from low-frequency clonotypes matched to each donor's FACS-determined naive share, without sorting.

The rearranged chain carries TRBV7-2 and TRBJ2-5, with a weak D call of TRBD2 (5 bases match). Material for sequencing was blood. This clonotype was obtained from a boy under 18 in good health. The CDR3 protein is CASSSTKTNQETQYF. The DNA sequence is TGTGCCAGCAGCTCGACGAAGACTAACCAAGAGACCCAGTACTTC.